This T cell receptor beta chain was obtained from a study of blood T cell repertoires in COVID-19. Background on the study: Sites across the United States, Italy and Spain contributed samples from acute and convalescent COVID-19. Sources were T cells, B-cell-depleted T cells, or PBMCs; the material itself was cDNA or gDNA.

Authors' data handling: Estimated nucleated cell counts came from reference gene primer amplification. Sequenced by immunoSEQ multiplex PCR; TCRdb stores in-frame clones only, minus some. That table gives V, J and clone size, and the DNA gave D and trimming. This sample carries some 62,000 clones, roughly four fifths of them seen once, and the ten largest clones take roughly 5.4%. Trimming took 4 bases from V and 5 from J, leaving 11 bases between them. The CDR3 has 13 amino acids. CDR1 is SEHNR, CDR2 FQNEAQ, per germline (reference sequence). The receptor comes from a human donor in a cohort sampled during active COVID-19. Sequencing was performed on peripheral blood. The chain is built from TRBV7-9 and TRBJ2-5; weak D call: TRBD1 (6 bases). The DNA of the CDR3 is TGTGCCAGCAGCTCGAAGCAGGGGGAGACCCAGTACTTC. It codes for CASSSKQGETQYF.